This TCR beta chain came from a study of technical replicates of blood from several donors. The CDR3 runs to 11 residues. The ends were cut back, 2 bases at V and 5 bases at J, with 4 bases in the middle. Germline V CDR1 and CDR2: SGHAT, FQDESV (reference sequence). Generated by immunoSEQ multiplex PCR, the TCRdb table keeps only in-frame clones and is missing some. The profile shows about 70,000 clones, just under 95% of them singletons. In this sample, this clone turned up once. The origin of this receptor is a human donor in good health. The sequencing input was T cells isolated from PBMCs. This chain connects TRBV11-1 to TRBJ2-7; the D is unclear. This CDR3 is CASSLIDEQYF. The CDR3 nucleotides read TGTGCCAGCAGCTTAATCGACGAGCAGTACTTC.